This passage covers 8 T cell receptor beta chains from one sample sequenced in a study of T cell repertoires in cytomegalovirus infection. TCRdb reprocessed the reads with MiXCR, giving one entry per CDR3 protein. The table lists 830,000 or so distinct CDR3 sequences, about 33% of them singletons. Their recognized antigens are unknown. The source was cultured CD8+ T cells from PBMCs, collected from culture after CMV antigen stimulation. These receptors were obtained from a human donor in good health (CMV status not recorded). Some clones in this sample may be carry-over from other donors' samples.

This clonotype was observed a handful of times. The V gene is TRBV6-1, the J gene TRBJ1-6; D gene ambiguous. The CDR3 extends over 18 amino acids. V was pared by 7 bases and J by 0 bases, with 19 bases between. CDR1 is MNHNS, CDR2 SASEGT, per germline. The CDR3 is CASIHFGLLSSYNSPLHF. The CDR3 region has the DNA TGTGCCAGCATCCACTTCGGACTTCTTAGCTCCTATAATTCACCCCTCCACTTT.

The rearrangement uses TRBV28 and TRBJ2-1; 7 nucleotides line up with TRBD2. The CDR3 sequence is 15 residues long. Germline V CDR1 and CDR2: MDHEN, SYDVKM. V lost 2 bases and J lost 7; bases outside the gene matches: 8. The CDR3 bases are TGTGCCAGCAGTTTAGCCCCAGGGACTATGAATGAGCAGTTCTTC. Its protein product is CASSLAPGTMNEQFF. Filled out from reference TRBV28 and TRBJ2-1, the complete variable domain reads DVKVTQSSRYLVKRTGEKVFLECVQDMDHENMFWYRQDPGLGLRLIYFSYDVKMKEKGDIPEGYSVSREKKERFSLILESASTNQTSMYLCASSLAPGTMNEQFFGPGTRLTVL.

A note on this clonotype: This may arise from a read error, as a much more abundant clone is one base away. V usage is TRBV7-2 and J usage is TRBJ2-5; 8 bases fit TRBD1. The length of the CDR3 is 15 residues. Per the germline V gene, CDR1 is SGHTA and CDR2 is FQGNSA. CDR3 in DNA: TGTGTCAGCAGCCCCCGACAGGGGCGAGGGGAGACCCAGTACTTC. It translates to CVSSPRQGRGETQYF.

Of note for this clonotype: A junction boundary mismatches the germline segment, possibly from a read error. The J gene is TRBJ1-1, the V gene TRBV9; D is unresolved. Germline values: CDR1 SGDLS, CDR2 YYNGEE. This CDR3 comprises 14 residues. The CDR3 spells CASSVAGGNTKAFF. The CDR3 DNA is TGTGCCAGCAGCGTAGCGGGAGGGAACACTAAAGCTTTCTTT.

The chain joins TRBV19 to TRBJ1-1, with TRBD1 matching 12 bases. There are 14 residues in the CDR3. V lost 7 bases, J lost 9 bases, and 9 bases stayed unmatched. Germline CDR1 LNHDA, CDR2 SQIVND (reference sequence). The CDR3 sequence: CASIGTGGAPKAFF. As DNA, the CDR3 is TGTGCCAGTATCGGGACAGGGGGCGCCCCTAAAGCTTTCTTT.

In DNA form, the CDR3 reads TGCGCCAGCAGCCGCCGACAGGGGGAAAATGAAAAACTGTTTTTT. Its translation is CASSRRQGENEKLFF. V is TRBV4-3 and J is TRBJ1-4; TRBD1 matches at 9 bases. Per germline, CDR1 LGHNA and CDR2 YSLEER. Trimming took 4 bases from V and 5 from J; bases not matched to a gene: 5. The CDR3 extends over 15 amino acids.

This clonotype appeared a few times. The V and J genes are TRBV19 and TRBJ2-7; D is tentatively TRBD1 or TRBD2 (5 bases each). Germline CDR1 reads LNHDA; CDR2 reads SQIVND (reference sequence). The V gene lost 4 bases and the J gene lost 5 bases, with 21 bases spanning the gap. This CDR3 has 16 amino acids. The CDR3 DNA reads as TGTGCCAGTAGTACCTGGGACCTACAACTCGGCCACGAGCAGTACTTC. It yields the protein CASSTWDLQLGHEQYF. The full variable domain, rest sourced from reference TRBV19 and TRBJ2-7, is DGGITQSPKYLFRKEGQNVTLSCEQNLNHDAMYWYRQDPGQGLRLIYYSQIVNDFQKGDIAEGYSVSREKKESFPLTVTSAQKNPTAFYLCASSTWDLQLGHEQYFGPGTRLTVT.

This clonotype showed up just a few times. The J gene is TRBJ2-1, the V gene TRBV6-2 or TRBV6-3, with 12 bases matching TRBD2. The CDR3 runs to 14 residues. CDR1 is MNHEY and CDR2 is SVGEGT in the germline V gene. Unmatched junction bases numbered 5, after V lost 7 bases and J lost 7 bases. CDR3 in DNA: TGTGCCAGCACGCTAGCGGGGGGGCCGAATGAGCAGTTCTTC. This codes for CASTLAGGPNEQFF.